This T cell receptor (beta chain) originates from a study of cytomegalovirus exposure and HLA in healthy donors. There are a few counts of this clone. The CDR3 is made up of 17 amino acids. Trimming took off 1 base at V and 0 bases at J, with 12 bases between the two ends. Germline V CDR1 and CDR2: LNHDA, SQIVND (reference sequence). The PCR made use of 60 Vbeta and 13 Jbeta primers. Sequenced by immunoSEQ multiplex PCR; TCRdb stores in-frame clones only, minus some. The table has around 150,000 clones, 75% to 80% seen once. The receptor was isolated from a woman aged 25 to 39 in good health and CMV-seronegative. This chain joins TRBV19 and TRBJ2-2; D is unclear. Sequenced: PBMCs. The CDR3 DNA reads TGTGCCAGTAGTATAGTCGTCCGACTGACGAACACCGGGGAGCTGTTTTTT. Its protein is CASSIVVRLTNTGELFF. Looking up the rest from reference TRBV19 and TRBJ2-2 gives the full variable domain: DGGITQSPKYLFRKEGQNVTLSCEQNLNHDAMYWYRQDPGQGLRLIYYSQIVNDFQKGDIAEGYSVSREKKESFPLTVTSAQKNPTAFYLCASSIVVRLTNTGELFFGEGSRLTVL.